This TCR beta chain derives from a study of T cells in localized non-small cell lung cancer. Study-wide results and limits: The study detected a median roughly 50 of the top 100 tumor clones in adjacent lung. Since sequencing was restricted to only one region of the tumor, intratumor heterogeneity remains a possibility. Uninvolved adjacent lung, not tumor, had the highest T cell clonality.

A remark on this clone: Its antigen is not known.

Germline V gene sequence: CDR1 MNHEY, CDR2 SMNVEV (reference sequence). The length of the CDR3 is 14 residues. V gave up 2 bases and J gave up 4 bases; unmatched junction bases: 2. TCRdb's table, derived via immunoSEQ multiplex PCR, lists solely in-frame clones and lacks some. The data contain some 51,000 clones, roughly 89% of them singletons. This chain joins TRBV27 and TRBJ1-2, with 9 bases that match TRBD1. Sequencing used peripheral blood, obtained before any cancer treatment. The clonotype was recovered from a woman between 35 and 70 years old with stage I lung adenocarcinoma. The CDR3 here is CASSLDRGAYGYTF. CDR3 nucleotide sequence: TGTGCCAGCAGTTTAGACAGGGGGGCCTATGGCTACACCTTC.